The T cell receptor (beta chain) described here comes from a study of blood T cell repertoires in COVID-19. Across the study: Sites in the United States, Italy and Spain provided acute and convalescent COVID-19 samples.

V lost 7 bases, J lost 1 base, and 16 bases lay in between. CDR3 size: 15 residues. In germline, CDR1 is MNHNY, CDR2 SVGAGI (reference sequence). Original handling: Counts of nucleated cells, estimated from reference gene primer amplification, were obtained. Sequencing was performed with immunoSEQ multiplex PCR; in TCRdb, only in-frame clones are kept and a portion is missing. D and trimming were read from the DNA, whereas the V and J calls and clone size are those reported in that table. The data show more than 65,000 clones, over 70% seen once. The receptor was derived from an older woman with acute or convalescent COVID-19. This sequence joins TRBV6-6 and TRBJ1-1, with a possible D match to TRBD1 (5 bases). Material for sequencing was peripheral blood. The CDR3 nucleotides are TGTGCCAGCAATCACGGACGGGGGAGGAACACTGAAGCTTTCTTT. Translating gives CASNHGRGRNTEAFF.